The 15 T cell receptor beta chains below come from one sample, sequenced in a study of blood T cell repertoires in COVID-19. Repertoires were generated with immunoSEQ multiplex PCR, while TCRdb's copy carries only in-frame clones and drops some. The table lists some 200,000 clones, around nine tenths of them singletons, with approximately 12% in the top ten. Sample: peripheral blood. Every receptor here comes from a woman aged 70 to 79 with COVID-19, enrolled during active disease.

In DNA, the CDR3 is TGTGCCAGTGGGGACATACAAGAGACCCAGTACTTC. Encoded protein: CASGDIQETQYF. The chain couples TRBV19 to TRBJ2-5; D is possibly TRBD1 (6 bases). V lost 8 bases, J lost 2 bases, and 9 bases lay in between. Per germline, CDR1 LNHDA and CDR2 SQIVND (reference sequence). The CDR3 has 12 amino acids.

This clone appeared a single time. The genes are TRBV19 and TRBJ2-2; weak D call: TRBD2 (5 bases). The CDR3 consists of 14 residues. Germline CDR1 is LNHDA and CDR2 is SQIVND (reference sequence). V was cut by 6 bases and J by 4 bases, with 12 bases left in between. The CDR3 loop reads CASRNQRSTGELFF. In DNA, the CDR3 is TGTGCCAGTAGGAATCAGCGGAGCACCGGGGAGCTGTTTTTT.

DNA of the CDR3: TGTGCCACCAGCAGATCAGGGAGGAACCAAGAGACCCAGTACTTC. Amino acid sequence: CATSRSGRNQETQYF. The chain uses TRBV15 and TRBJ2-5, with D tentatively TRBD2 (6 bases). Germline lookup yields CDR1 LNHNV and CDR2 YYDKDF (reference sequence). The CDR3 runs to 15 residues. Trimming took 2 bases from V and 0 from J, leaving 10 bases between them.

The V call is TRBV7-3, the J call TRBJ2-1; perhaps TRBD2 as D (6 bases). This CDR3 is 16 amino acids long. With 4 bases removed from V and 0 bases from J, the gap between germline ends came to 13 bases. Germline V gene sequence: CDR1 SGHTA, CDR2 FQGTGA. The CDR3 here is CASSWVAGSSYNEQFF. The CDR3 nucleotides read TGTGCCAGCAGCTGGGTCGCGGGGTCCTCCTACAATGAGCAGTTCTTC. The whole variable domain, filled in from reference TRBV7-3 and TRBJ2-1, reads GAGVSQTPSNKVTEKGKYVELRCDPISGHTALYWYRQSLGQGPEFLIYFQGTGAADDSGLPNDRFFAVRPEGSVSTLKIQRTERGDSAVYLCASSWVAGSSYNEQFFGPGTRLTVL.

The rearrangement joins TRBV24-1 to TRBJ2-2; no firm D call. Between the trimmed V and J ends, which lost 1 base and 2 bases, there was a span of 10 bases. CDR1 and CDR2 (germline): KGHDR, SFDVKD. CDR3 length: 16 amino acids. Written as DNA, the CDR3 is TGTGCCACCAGTGATTTTCGGAGAAAAAACACCGGGGAGCTGTTTTTT. Translating it yields CATSDFRRKNTGELFF.

The gene calls are TRBV6-2 or TRBV6-3 and TRBJ2-7, with TRBD1 matching over 8 bases. Germline V lookup: CDR1 MNHEY, CDR2 SVGEGT. J gave up 3 bases and V 6 bases, and 4 bases lay outside the gene matches. This CDR3 spans 13 amino acids. CDR3 bases: TGTGCCAGCAGCCGGGACAGGTACTACGAGCAGTACTTC. Its translation is CASSRDRYYEQYF.

This rearrangement joins TRBV28 to TRBJ1-2; 9 positions match TRBD1. The J segment lost 5 bases and the V segment lost 5 bases, leaving 6 bases of the junction unmatched. This CDR3 contains 14 residues. Germline V gives CDR1 MDHEN, CDR2 SYDVKM. CDR3 bases: TGTGCCAGCAGTAACACAGGGGGCAGATATGGCTACACCTTC. Translation gives CASSNTGGRYGYTF.

This rearrangement joins TRBV2 to TRBJ2-4; D unclear. CDR3 length: 11 amino acids. The germline gives CDR1 SNHLY, CDR2 FYNNEI. V lost 4 bases, J lost 7 bases, and 5 bases lay in between. The CDR3 coding sequence is TGTGCCAGCAGTGTAAGCAACATTCAGTACTTC. It specifies CASSVSNIQYF.

This rearrangement joins TRBV15 to TRBJ2-1, with D perhaps matching TRBD2 (5 bases). The germline gives CDR1 LNHNV, CDR2 YYDKDF (reference sequence). Trimming left V 0 bases short and J 0 bases short, with 9 bases between. CDR3 size: 16 residues. As DNA, the CDR3 is TGTGCCACCAGCAGAGATGTAGGGAGCTCCTACAATGAGCAGTTCTTC. It yields the protein CATSRDVGSSYNEQFF.

The CDR3 DNA reads as TGTGCCATCAGTGCACAGGAAACGAATCTACGAGCGGGCGAGCAGTACTTC. It is translated as CAISAQETNLRAGEQYF. The gene calls are TRBV10-3 and TRBJ2-7; D might be TRBD2 (6 bases). Trimming shortened V by 4 bases and J by 6 bases, and 25 bases separated the two germline ends. Germline lookup yields CDR1 ENHRY and CDR2 SYGVKD. There are 17 residues in the CDR3.

The chain carries TRBV7-9 and TRBJ1-4, with a weak D call TRBD1 (6 bases). The V and J ends lost 1 base and 8 bases respectively, with 17 bases between them. Germline values: CDR1 SEHNR, CDR2 FQNEAQ (reference sequence). The CDR3 covers 16 residues. The CDR3 sequence is CASSLGYREELEKLFF. The DNA of the CDR3 is TGTGCCAGCAGCTTAGGGTACAGGGAAGAGTTAGAAAAACTGTTTTTT.

This clone was seen a single time. The chain couples TRBV7-2 to TRBJ1-1, with 9 bases matching TRBD1. V was pared by 5 bases and J by 0 bases, with 4 bases of the junction left unmatched. The CDR3 sequence is 15 residues long. Germline V gene data show CDR1 as SGHTA and CDR2 as FQGNSA. The CDR3 coding sequence is TGTGCCAGCAGCGCCACAGGGGGCATGAACACTGAAGCTTTCTTT. Its translation is CASSATGGMNTEAFF.

The V gene is TRBV7-2, the J gene TRBJ1-4; D gene unclear. Germline V gene sequence: CDR1 SGHTA, CDR2 FQGNSA. This CDR3 has 14 amino acids. Between the trimmed V and J ends, which lost 5 bases and 4 bases, there was a span of 11 bases. This CDR3 is CASSLSRDNEKLFF. In DNA form, the CDR3 reads TGTGCCAGCAGCCTATCGCGGGATAATGAAAAACTGTTTTTT.

The chain has TRBV28 and TRBJ2-1, with TRBD1 identical over 11 bases. Germline V lookup: CDR1 MDHEN, CDR2 SYDVKM. The CDR3 consists of 18 residues. The V segment lost 5 bases and the J segment 0 bases; nucleotides outside the gene matches: 9. The DNA of the CDR3 is TGTGCCAGCAGTCCTACGGACAGGGGGCTTACCTCCTACAATGAGCAGTTCTTC. Encoded protein: CASSPTDRGLTSYNEQFF. Drawing the rest from reference TRBV28 and TRBJ2-1, the complete variable domain is DVKVTQSSRYLVKRTGEKVFLECVQDMDHENMFWYRQDPGLGLRLIYFSYDVKMKEKGDIPEGYSVSREKKERFSLILESASTNQTSMYLCASSPTDRGLTSYNEQFFGPGTRLTVL.

The rearrangement uses TRBV9 and TRBJ2-2; D might be TRBD1 (5 bases). The CDR3 has 15 residues. The germline V gene has CDR1 SGDLS and CDR2 YYNGEE. V lost 1 base to trimming and J lost 4 bases, with 11 bases between them. CDR3 in amino acids: CASSVWGRPTGELFF. The CDR3 region has the DNA TGTGCCAGCAGCGTATGGGGCAGGCCCACCGGGGAGCTGTTTTTT.